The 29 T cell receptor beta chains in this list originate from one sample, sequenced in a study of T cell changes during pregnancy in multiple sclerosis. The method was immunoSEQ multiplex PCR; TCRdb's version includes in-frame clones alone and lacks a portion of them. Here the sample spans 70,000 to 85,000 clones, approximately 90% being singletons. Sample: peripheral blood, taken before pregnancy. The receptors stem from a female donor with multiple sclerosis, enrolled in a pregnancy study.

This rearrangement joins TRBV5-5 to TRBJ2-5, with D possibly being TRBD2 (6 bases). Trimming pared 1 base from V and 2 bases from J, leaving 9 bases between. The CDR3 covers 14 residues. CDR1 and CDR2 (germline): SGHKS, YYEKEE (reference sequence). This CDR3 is CASSLIGGQETQYF. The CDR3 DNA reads TGTGCCAGCAGCTTGATCGGGGGACAAGAGACCCAGTACTTC. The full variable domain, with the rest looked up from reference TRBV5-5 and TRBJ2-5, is DAGVTQSPTHLIKTRGQQVTLRCSPISGHKSVSWYQQVLGQGPQFIFQYYEKEERGRGNFPDRFSARQFPNYSSELNVNALLLGDSALYLCASSLIGGQETQYFGPGTRLLVL.

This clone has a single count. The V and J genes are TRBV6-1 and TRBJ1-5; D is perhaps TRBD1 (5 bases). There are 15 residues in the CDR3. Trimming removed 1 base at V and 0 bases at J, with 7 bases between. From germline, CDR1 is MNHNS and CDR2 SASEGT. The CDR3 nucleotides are TGTGCCAGCAGTGAAGGACAGAATAGCAATCAGCCCCAGCATTTT. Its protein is CASSEGQNSNQPQHF.

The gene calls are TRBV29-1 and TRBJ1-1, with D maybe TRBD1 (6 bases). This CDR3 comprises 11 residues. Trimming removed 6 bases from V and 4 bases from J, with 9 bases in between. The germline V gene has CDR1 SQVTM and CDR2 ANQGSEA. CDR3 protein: CSVTGITEAFF. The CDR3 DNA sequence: TGCAGCGTAACAGGGATCACTGAAGCTTTCTTT.

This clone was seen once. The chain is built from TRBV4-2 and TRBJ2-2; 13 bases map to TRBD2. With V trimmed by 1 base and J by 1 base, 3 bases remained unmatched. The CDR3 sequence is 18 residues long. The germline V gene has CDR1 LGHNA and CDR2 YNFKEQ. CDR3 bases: TGTGCCAGCAGCCAAGCAAGACTAGCGGGGGGGAACACCGGGGAGCTGTTTTTT. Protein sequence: CASSQARLAGGNTGELFF.

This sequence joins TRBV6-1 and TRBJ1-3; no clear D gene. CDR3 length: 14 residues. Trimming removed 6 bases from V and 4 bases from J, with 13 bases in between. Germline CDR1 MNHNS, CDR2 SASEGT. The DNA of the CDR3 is TGTGCCAGCAGACCAGTCACGGGAGGAAACACCATATATTTT. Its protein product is CASRPVTGGNTIYF.

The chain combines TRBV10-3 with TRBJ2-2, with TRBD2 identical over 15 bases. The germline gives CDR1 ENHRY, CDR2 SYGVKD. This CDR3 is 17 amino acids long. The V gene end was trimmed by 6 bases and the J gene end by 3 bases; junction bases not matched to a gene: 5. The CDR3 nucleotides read TGTGCCATCAGCGGACTAGCGGGGGGGCAGTACACCGGGGAGCTGTTTTTT. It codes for CAISGLAGGQYTGELFF.

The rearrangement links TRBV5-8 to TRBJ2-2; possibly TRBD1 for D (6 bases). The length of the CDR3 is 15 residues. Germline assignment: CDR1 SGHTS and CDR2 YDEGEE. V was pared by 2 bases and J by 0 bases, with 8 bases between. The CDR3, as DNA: TGTGCCAGCAGCTTCGGACAGACGAACACCGGGGAGCTGTTTTTT. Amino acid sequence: CASSFGQTNTGELFF.

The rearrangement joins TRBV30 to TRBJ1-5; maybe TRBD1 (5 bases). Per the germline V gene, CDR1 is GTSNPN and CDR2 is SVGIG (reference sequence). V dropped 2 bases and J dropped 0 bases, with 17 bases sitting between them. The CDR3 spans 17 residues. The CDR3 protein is CAWSPWRGSFSNQPQHF. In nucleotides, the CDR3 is TGTGCCTGGAGTCCTTGGAGGGGCTCCTTTAGCAATCAGCCCCAGCATTTT. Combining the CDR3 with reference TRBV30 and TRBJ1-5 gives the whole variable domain SQTIHQWPATLVQPVGSPLSLECTVEGTSNPNLYWYRQAAGRGLQLLFYSVGIGQISSEVPQNLSASRPQDRQFILSSKKLLLSDSGFYLCAWSPWRGSFSNQPQHFGDGTRLSIL.

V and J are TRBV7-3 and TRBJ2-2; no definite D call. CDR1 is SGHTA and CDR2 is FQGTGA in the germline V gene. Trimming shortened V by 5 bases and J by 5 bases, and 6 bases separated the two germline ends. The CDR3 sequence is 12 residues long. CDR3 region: CASSLETGELFF. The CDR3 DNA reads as TGTGCCAGCAGCCTTGAGACCGGGGAGCTGTTTTTT.

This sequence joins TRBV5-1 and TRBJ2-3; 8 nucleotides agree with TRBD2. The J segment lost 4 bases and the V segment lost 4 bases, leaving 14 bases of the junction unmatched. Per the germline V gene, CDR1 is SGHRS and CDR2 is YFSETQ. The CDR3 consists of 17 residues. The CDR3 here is CASSPETAGGLADTQYF. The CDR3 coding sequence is TGCGCCAGCAGCCCTGAAACGGCGGGGGGCCTTGCAGATACGCAGTATTTT.

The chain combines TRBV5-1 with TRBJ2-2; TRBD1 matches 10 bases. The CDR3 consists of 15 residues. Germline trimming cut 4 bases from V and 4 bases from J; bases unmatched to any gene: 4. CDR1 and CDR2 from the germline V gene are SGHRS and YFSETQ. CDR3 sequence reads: CASSTTGGFTGELFF. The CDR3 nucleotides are TGCGCCAGCAGCACGACAGGGGGCTTCACCGGGGAGCTGTTTTTT.

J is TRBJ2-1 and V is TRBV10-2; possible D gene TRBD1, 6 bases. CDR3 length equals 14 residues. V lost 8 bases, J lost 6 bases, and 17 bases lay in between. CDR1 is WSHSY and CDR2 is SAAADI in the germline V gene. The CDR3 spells CASATGYMGNEQFF. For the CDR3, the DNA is TGCGCCAGCGCTACAGGGTATATGGGCAATGAGCAGTTCTTC.

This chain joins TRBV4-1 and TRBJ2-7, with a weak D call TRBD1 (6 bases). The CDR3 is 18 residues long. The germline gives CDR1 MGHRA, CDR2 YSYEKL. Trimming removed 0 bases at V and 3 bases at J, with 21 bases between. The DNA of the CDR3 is TGCGCCAGCAGCCAAGATTTCCAGGGGACCAAGCCCCACTACGAGCAGTACTTC. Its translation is CASSQDFQGTKPHYEQYF.

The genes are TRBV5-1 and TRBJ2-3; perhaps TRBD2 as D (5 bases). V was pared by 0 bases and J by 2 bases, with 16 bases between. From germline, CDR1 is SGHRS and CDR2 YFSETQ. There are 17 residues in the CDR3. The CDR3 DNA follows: TGCGCCAGCAGCTTGGCCTTTTCAGGACTCACCACAGATACGCAGTATTTT. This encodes CASSLAFSGLTTDTQYF.

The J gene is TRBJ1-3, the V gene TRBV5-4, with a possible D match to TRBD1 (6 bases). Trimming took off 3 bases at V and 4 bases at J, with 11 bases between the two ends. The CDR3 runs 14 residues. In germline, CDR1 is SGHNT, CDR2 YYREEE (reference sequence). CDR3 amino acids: CASSSGVSGNTIYF. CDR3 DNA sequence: TGTGCCAGCAGCTCAGGGGTGTCCGGAAACACCATATATTTT.

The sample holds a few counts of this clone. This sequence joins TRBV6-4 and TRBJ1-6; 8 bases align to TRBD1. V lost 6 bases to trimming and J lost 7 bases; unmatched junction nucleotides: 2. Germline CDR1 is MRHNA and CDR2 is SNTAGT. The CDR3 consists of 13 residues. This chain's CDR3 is CASRDRENSPLHF. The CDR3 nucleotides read TGTGCCAGCAGGGACAGGGAGAATTCACCCCTCCACTTT.

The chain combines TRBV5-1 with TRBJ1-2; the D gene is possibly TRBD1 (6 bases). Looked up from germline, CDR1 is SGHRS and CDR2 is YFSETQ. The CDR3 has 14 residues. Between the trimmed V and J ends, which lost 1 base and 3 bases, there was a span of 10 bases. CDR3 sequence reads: CASSLTGKDYGYTF. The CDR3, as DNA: TGCGCCAGCAGCTTGACAGGGAAGGACTATGGCTACACCTTC.

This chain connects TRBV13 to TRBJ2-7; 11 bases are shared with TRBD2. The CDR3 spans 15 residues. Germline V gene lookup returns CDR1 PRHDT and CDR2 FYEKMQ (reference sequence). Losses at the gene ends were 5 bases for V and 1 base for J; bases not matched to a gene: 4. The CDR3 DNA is TGTGCCAGCAGCCCGGGACTAGCGGAATCCTACGAGCAGTACTTC. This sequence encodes CASSPGLAESYEQYF.

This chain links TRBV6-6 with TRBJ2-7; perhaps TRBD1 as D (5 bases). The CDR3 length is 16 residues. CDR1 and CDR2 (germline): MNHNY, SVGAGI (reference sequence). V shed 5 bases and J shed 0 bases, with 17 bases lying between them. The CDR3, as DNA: TGTGCCAGCAGTGCCTCCCAGGGAATACCCTCCTACGAGCAGTACTTC. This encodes CASSASQGIPSYEQYF.

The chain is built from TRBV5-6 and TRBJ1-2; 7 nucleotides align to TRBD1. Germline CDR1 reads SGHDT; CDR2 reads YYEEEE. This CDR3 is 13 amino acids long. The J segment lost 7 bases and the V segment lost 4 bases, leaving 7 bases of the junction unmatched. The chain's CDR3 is CASSLTGVPGYTF. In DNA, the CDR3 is TGTGCCAGCAGCCTAACAGGGGTTCCTGGCTACACCTTC.

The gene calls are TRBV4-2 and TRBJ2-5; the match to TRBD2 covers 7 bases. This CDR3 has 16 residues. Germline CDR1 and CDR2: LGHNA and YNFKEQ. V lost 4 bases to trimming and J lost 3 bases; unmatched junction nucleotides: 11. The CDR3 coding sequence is TGTGCCAGCAGCCCGGGACTGCGCGGGGGAGAAGAGACCCAGTACTTC. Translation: CASSPGLRGGEETQYF.

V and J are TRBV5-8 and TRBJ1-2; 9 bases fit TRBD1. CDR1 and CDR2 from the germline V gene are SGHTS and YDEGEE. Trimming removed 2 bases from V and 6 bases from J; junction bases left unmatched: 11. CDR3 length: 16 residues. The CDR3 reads CASSLITGTGSHGYTF. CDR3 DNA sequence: TGTGCCAGCAGCTTAATCACCGGGACAGGGAGTCATGGCTACACCTTC.

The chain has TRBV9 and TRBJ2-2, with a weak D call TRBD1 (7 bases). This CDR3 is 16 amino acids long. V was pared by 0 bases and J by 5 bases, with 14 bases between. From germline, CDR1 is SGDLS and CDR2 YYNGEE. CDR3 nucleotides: TGTGCCAGCAGCGTAGGTCAGGGGGGCCGTACCGGGGAGCTGTTTTTT. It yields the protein CASSVGQGGRTGELFF.

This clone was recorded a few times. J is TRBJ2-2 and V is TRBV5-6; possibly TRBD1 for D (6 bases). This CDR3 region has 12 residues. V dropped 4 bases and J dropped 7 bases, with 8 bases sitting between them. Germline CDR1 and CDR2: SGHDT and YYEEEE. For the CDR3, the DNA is TGTGCCAGCAGCATGGACAGCGGGGAGCTGTTTTTT. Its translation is CASSMDSGELFF.

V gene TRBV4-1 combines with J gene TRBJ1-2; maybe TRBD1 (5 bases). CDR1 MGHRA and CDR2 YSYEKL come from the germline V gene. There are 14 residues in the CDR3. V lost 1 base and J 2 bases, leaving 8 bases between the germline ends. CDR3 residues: CASSQARGNYGYTF. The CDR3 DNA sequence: TGCGCCAGCAGCCAAGCTCGGGGGAACTATGGCTACACCTTC.

In nucleotides, the CDR3 is TGTGCCAGCAGTAGGACAGGGGGCTACGAGCAGTACTTC. It codes for CASSRTGGYEQYF. The V and J genes are TRBV27 and TRBJ2-7, with TRBD1 identical over 10 bases. The J segment lost 3 bases and the V segment lost 5 bases, leaving 1 base of the junction unmatched. Germline assignment: CDR1 MNHEY and CDR2 SMNVEV (reference sequence). CDR3 length equals 13 residues.

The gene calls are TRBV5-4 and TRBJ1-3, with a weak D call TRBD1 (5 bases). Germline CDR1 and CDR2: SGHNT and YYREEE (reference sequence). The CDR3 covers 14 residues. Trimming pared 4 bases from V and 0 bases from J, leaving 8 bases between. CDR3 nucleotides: TGTGCCAGCAGCAAAGGGGTCTCTGGAAACACCATATATTTT. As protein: CASSKGVSGNTIYF. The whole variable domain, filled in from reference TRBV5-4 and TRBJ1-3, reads ETGVTQSPTHLIKTRGQQVTLRCSSQSGHNTVSWYQQALGQGPQFIFQYYREEENGRGNFPPRFSGLQFPNYSSELNVNALELDDSALYLCASSKGVSGNTIYFGEGSWLTVV.

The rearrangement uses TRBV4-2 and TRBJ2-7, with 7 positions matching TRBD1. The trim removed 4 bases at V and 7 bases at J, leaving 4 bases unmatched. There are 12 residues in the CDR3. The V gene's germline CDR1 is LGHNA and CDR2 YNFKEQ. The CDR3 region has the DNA TGTGCCAGCAGCCCTTCAGGGGGAGAGCAGTACTTC. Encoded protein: CASSPSGGEQYF.

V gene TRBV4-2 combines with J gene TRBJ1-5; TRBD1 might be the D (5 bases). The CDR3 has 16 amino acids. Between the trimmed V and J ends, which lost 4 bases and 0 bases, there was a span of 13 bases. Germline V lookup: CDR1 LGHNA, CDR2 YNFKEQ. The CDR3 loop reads CASSLTPGDSNQPQHF. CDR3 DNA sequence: TGTGCCAGCAGCCTTACACCGGGGGATAGCAATCAGCCCCAGCATTTT.